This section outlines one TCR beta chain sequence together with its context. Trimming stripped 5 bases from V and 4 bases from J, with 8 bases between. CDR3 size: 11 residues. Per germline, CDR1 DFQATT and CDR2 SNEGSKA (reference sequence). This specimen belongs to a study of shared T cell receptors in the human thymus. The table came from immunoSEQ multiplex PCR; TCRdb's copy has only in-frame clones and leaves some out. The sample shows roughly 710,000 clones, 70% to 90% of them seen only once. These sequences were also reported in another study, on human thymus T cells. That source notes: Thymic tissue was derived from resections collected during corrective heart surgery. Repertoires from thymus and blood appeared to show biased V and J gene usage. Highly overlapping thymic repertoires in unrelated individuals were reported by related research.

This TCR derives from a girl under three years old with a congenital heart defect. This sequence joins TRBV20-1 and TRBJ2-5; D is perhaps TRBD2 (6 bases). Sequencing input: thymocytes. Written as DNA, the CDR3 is TGCAGTGCTGCTAGCGTAGAGACCCAGTACTTC. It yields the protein CSAASVETQYF.